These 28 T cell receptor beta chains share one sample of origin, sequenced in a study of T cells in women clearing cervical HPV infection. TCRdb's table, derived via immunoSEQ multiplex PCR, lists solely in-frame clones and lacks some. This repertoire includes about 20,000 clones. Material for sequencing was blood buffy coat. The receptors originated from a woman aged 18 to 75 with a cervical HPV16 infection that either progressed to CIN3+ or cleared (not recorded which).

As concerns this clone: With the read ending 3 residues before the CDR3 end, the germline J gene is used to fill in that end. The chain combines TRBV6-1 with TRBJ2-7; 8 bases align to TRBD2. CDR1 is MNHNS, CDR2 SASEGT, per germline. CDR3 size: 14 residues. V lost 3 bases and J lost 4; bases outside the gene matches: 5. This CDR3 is CASSDSGTRYEQYF. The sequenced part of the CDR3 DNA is TGTGCCAGCAGTGATAGCGGGACCCGGTACGAG.

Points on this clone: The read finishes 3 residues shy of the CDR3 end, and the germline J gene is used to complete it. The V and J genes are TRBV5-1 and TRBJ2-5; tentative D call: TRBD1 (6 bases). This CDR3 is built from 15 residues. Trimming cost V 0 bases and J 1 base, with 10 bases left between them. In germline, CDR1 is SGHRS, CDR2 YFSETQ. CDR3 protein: CASSLGDILQETQYF. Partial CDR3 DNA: TGCGCCAGCAGCTTGGGGGACATACTCCAAGAGACC.

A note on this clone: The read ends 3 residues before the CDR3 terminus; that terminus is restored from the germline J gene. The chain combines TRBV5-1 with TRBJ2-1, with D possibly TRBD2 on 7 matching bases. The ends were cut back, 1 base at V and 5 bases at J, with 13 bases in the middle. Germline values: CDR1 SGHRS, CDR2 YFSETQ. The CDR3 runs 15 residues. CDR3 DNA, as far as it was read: TGCGCCAGCAGCTTGATAGGGGGGGGGAACAATGAG. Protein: CASSLIGGGNNE. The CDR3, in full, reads CASSLIGGGNNEQFF.

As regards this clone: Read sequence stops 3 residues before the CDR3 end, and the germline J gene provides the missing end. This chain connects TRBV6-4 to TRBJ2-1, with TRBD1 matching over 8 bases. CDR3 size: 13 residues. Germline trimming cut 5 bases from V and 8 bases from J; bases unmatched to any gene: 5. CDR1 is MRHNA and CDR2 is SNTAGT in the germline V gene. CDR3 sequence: CASSIDRGDEQFF. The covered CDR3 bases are TGTGCCAGCAGTATTGACAGGGGCGATGAG.

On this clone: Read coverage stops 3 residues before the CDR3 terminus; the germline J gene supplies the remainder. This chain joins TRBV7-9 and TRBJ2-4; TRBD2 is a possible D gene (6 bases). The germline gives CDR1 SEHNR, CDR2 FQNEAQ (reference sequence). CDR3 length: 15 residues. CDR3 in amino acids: CASSSEGLLNYGQYF. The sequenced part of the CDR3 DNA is TGTGCCAGCAGCTCCGAGGGACTCCTTAACTATGGT.

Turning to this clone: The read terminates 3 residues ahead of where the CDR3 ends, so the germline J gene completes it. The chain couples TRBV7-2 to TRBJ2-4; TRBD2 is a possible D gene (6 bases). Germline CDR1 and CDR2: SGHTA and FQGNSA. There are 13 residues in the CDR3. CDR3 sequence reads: CASSSGLFPGQYF. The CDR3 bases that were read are TGTGCCAGCAGCTCGGGACTTTTCCCGGGT.

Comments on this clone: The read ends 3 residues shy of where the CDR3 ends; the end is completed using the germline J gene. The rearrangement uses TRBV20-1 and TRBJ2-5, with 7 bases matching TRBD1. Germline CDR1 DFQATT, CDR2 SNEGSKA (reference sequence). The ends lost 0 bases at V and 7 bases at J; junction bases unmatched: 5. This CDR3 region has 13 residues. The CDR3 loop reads CSARDQGDPTQYF. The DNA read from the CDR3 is TGCAGTGCTAGAGATCAGGGGGACCCGACC.

CDR3 DNA, as far as it was read: TGCGCCAGCAGCCCGGACAGGTTTCAGTACGAG. Its protein is CASSPDRFQYE. Given in full, the CDR3 is CASSPDRFQYEQYF. This rearrangement joins TRBV4-1 to TRBJ2-7; 7 bases agree with TRBD1. The read comes to an end 3 residues before the CDR3 does, leaving the germline J gene to fill in the end. Germline trimming cut 4 bases from V and 4 bases from J; bases unmatched to any gene: 7. Germline loops: CDR1 MGHRA, CDR2 YSYEKL. The CDR3 sequence is 14 residues long.

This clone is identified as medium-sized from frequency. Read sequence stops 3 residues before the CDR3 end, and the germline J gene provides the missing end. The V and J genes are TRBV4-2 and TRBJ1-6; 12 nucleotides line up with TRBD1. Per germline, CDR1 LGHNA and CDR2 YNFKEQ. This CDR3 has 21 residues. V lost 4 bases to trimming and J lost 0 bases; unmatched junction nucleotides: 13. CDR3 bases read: TGTGCCAGCAGCCTCCTAGGGGGACAGGGGGCGAAGTACTCCTATAATTCACCC. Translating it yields CASSLLGGQGAKYSYNSP. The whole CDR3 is CASSLLGGQGAKYSYNSPLHF.

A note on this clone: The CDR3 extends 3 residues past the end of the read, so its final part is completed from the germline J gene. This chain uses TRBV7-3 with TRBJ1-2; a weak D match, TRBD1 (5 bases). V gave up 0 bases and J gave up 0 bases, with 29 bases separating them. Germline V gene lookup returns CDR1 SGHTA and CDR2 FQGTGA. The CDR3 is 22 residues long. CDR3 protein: CASSLTGGGFGNLLWTNYGYTF. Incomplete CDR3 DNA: TGTGCCAGCAGCTTAACGGGGGGAGGGTTCGGCAACCTCCTTTGGACTAACTATGGC. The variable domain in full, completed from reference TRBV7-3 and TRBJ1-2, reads GAGVSQTPSNKVTEKGKYVELRCDPISGHTALYWYRQSLGQGPEFLIYFQGTGAADDSGLPNDRFFAVRPEGSVSTLKIQRTERGDSAVYLCASSLTGGGFGNLLWTNYGYTFGSGTRLTVV.

CDR3 sequence: CAWSKRGTGYEQYF. The CDR3 DNA, read in part, is TGTGCCTGGAGTAAGCGAGGGACAGGTTACGAG. This chain connects TRBV30 to TRBJ2-7, with 8 bases lining up with TRBD1. Sequencing ends 3 residues short of the CDR3 end; the germline J gene provides the rest. Germline lookup yields CDR1 GTSNPN and CDR2 SVGIG (reference sequence). With V trimmed by 2 bases and J by 4 bases, 7 bases remained unmatched. CDR3 size: 14 residues.

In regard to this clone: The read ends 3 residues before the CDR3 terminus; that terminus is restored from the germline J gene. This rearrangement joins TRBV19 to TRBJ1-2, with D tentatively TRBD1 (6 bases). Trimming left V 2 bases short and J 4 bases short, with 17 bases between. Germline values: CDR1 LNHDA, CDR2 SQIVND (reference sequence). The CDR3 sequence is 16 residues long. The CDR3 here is CASSISWAGASYGYTF. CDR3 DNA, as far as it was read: TGTGCCAGTAGTATATCGTGGGCAGGGGCCAGCTATGGC.

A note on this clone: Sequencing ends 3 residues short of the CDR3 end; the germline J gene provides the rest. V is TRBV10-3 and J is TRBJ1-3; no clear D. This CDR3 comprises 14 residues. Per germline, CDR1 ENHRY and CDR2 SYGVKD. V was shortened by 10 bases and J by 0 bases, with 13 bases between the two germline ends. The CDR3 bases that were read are TGTGCCACCCAGGCCGGGGTCTCTGGAAACACC. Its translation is CATQAGVSGNT. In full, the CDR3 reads CATQAGVSGNTIYF.

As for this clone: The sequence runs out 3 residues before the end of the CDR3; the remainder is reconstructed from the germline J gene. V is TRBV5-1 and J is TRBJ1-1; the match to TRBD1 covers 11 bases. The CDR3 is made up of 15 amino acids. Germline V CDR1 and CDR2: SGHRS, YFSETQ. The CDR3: CASSLAGTGGHQAFF. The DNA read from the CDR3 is TGCGCCAGCAGCTTGGCCGGGACAGGGGGACACCAA. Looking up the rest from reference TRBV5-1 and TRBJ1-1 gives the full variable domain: KAGVTQTPRYLIKTRGQQVTLSCSPISGHRSVSWYQQTPGQGLQFLFEYFSETQRNKGNFPGRFSGRQFSNSRSEMNVSTLELGDSALYLCASSLAGTGGHQAFFGQGTRLTVV.

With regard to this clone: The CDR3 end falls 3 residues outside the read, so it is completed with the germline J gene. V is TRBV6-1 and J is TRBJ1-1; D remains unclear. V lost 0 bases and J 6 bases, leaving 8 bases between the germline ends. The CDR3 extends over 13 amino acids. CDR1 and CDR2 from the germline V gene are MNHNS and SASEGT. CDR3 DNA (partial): TGTGCCAGCAGTGAAGCGAGGGTTTCTGAA. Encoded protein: CASSEARVSE. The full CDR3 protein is CASSEARVSEAFF.

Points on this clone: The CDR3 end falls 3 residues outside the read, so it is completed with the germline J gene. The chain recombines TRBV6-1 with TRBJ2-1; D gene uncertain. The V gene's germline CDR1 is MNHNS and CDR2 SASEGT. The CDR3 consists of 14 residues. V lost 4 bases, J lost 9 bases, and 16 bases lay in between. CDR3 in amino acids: CASSARNDRSEQFF. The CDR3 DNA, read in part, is TGTGCCAGCAGTGCGAGAAACGATCGTAGTGAG.

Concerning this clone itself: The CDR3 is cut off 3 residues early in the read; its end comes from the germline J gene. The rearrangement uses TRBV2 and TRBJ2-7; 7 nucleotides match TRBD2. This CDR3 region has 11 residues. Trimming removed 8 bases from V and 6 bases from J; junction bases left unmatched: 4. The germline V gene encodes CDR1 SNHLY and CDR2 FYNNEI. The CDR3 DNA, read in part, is TGTGCCAGCCGGTGGGGGGGCGAG. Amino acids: CASRWGGE. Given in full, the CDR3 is CASRWGGEQYF. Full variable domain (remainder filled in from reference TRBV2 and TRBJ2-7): EPEVTQTPSHQVTQMGQEVILRCVPISNHLYFYWYRQILGQKVEFLVSFYNNEISEKSEIFDDQFSVERPDGSNFTLKIRSTKLEDSAMYFCASRWGGEQYFGPGTRLTVT.

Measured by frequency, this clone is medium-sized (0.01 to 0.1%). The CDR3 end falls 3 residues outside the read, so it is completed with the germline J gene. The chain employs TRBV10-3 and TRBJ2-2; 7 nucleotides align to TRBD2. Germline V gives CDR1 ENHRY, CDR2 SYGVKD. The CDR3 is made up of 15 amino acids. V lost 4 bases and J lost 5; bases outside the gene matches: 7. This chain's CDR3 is CAISARLASTGELFF. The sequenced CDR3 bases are TGTGCCATCAGTGCTCGACTAGCTAGTACCGGGGAG.

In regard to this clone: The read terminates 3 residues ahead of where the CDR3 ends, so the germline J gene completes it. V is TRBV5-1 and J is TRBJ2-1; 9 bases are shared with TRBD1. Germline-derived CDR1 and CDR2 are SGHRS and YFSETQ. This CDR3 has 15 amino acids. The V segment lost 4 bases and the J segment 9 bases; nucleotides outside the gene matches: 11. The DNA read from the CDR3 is TGCGCCAGCAGCAGTGACAGGGGGGCGGGTGGTGAG. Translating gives CASSSDRGAGGE. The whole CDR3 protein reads CASSSDRGAGGEQFF.

The covered CDR3 bases are TGTGCCAGCAGCGCCGGGACTGGGGATTGGAATTCACCC. Residues: CASSAGTGDWNSP. Given in full, the CDR3 is CASSAGTGDWNSPLHF. The genes are TRBV7-3 and TRBJ1-6; D is perhaps TRBD1 (5 bases). The read finishes 3 residues shy of the CDR3 end, and the germline J gene is used to complete it. Germline V CDR1 and CDR2: SGHTA, FQGTGA. The germline V and J ends were trimmed by 5 bases and 7 bases, with 18 bases remaining between them. This CDR3 is built from 16 residues.

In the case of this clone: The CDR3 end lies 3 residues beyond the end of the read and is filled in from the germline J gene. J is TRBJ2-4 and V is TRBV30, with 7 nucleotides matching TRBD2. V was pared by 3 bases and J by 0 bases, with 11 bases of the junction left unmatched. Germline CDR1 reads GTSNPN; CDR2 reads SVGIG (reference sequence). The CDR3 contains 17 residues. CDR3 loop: CAWSVLGSGGAKNIQYF. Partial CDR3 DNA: TGTGCCTGGAGCGTATTGGGTTCGGGGGGAGCCAAAAACATT.

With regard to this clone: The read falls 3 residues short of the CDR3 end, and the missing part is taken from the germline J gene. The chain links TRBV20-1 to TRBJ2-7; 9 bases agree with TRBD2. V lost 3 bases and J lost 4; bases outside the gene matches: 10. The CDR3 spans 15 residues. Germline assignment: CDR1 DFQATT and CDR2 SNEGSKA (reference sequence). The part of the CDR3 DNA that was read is TGCAGTGCTAGTAGTCTAGCGGGAAACCCGTACGAG. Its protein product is CSASSLAGNPYE. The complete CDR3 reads CSASSLAGNPYEQYF.

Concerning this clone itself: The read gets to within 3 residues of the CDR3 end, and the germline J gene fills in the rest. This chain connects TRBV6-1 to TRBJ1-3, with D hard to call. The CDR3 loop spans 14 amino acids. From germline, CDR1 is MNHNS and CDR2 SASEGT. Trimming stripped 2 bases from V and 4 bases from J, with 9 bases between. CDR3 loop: CASSEQVSGNTIYF. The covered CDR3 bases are TGTGCCAGCAGTGAACAGGTTTCCGGAAACACC.

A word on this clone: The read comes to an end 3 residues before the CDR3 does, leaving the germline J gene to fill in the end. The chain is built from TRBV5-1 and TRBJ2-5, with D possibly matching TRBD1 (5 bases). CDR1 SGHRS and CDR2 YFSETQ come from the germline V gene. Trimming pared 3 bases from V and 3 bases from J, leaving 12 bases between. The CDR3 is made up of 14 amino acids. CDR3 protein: CASSSPTVKETQYF. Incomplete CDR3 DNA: TGCGCCAGCAGCTCCCCGACAGTTAAAGAGACC. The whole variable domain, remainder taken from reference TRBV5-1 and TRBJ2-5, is KAGVTQTPRYLIKTRGQQVTLSCSPISGHRSVSWYQQTPGQGLQFLFEYFSETQRNKGNFPGRFSGRQFSNSRSEMNVSTLELGDSALYLCASSSPTVKETQYFGPGTRLLVL.

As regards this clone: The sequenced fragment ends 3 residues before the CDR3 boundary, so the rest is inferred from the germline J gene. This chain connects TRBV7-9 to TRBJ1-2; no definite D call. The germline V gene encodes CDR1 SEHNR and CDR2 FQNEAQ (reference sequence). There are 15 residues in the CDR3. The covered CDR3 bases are TGTGCCAGCAGCCCAGTAACGGGGAGCTCCTACGAC. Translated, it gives CASSPVTGSSYD. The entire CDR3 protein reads CASSPVTGSSYDYTF.

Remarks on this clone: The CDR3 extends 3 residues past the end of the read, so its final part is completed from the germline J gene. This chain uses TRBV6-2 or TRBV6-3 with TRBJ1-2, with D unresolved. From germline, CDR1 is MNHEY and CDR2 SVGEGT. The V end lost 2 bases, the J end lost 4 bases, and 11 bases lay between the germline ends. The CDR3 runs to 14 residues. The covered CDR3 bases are TGTGCCAGCAGTTACGGTCAGGACTCCTATGGC. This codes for CASSYGQDSYG. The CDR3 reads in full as CASSYGQDSYGYTF.

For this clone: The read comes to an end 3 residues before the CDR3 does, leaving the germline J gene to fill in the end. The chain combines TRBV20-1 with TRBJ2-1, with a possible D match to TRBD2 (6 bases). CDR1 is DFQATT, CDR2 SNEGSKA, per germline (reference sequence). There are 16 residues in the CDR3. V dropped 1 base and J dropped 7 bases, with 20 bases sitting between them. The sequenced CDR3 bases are TGCAGTGCTAGAGGTAGCGGTTTTCGGGAGATGAATGAG. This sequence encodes CSARGSGFREMNE. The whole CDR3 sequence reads CSARGSGFREMNEQFF.

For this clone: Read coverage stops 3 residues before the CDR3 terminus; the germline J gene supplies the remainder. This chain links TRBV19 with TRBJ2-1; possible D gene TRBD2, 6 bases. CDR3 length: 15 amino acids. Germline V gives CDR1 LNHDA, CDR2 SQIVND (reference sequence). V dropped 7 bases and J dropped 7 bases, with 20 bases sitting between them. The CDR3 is CASTQRTIIKNEQFF. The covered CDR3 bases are TGTGCCAGTACCCAACGGACTATTATTAAGAATGAG.